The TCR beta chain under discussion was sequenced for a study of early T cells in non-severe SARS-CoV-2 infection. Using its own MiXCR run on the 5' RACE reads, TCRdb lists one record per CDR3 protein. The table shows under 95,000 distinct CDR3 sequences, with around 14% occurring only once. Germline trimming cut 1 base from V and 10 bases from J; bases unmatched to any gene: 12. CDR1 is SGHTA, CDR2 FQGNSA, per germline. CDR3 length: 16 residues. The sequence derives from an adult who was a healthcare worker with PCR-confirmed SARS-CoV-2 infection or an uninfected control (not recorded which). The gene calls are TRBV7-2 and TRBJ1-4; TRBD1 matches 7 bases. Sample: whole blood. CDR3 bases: TGTGCCAGCAGCTTAGGCCTTCGGACAGGAAGCGTAAAACTGTTTTTT. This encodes CASSLGLRTGSVKLFF.